A selection of T cell receptor beta chains follows, all from one sample in a study of blood T cell repertoires in COVID-19. Assay: immunoSEQ multiplex PCR; the TCRdb copy retains only in-frame clones and omits some. The repertoire holds under 300,000 clones, with about 87% as singletons. The sequenced material came from peripheral blood. The receptor set was obtained from a woman between 65 and 79 years old with active or convalescent COVID-19. CDR3s leave out the opening cysteine and the closing phenylalanine or tryptophan.

v_gene: TRBV24-1
len: 10
CDR3aa: ATSDQNQPQH

v_gene: TRBV24-1
len: 14
CDR3aa: ATSDPDSASYNEQF

v_gene: TRBV19
len: 12
CDR3aa: ASNLGATNEKLF

v_gene: TRBV7-2
len: 16
CDR3aa: ASSSGTSGGLNTGELF

v_gene: TRBV29-1
len: 10
CDR3aa: SARGGGNTIY

v_gene: TRBV4-2
len: 13
CDR3aa: ASSVPGQGAVEQF

v_gene: TRBV9
len: 16
CDR3aa: ASSVDLSGGGSYNEQF

v_gene: TRBV19
len: 14
CDR3aa: ASSILGGQTNYGYT

v_gene: TRBV12-5
len: 10
CDR3aa: ASALDRYGYT

v_gene: TRBV6-5
len: 12
CDR3aa: ASSQGITNEKLF

v_gene: TRBV9
len: 13
CDR3aa: ASSVGLMRDSPLH

v_gene: TRBV27
len: 14
CDR3aa: ASRPPGTSGRSEQF

v_gene: TRBV5-1
len: 15
CDR3aa: ASSRNPGTGEFNTQY

v_gene: TRBV7-8
len: 13
CDR3aa: ASSPTSGVRDEQF

v_gene: TRBV6-1
len: 11
CDR3aa: ASSGLSGNTIY

v_gene: TRBV4-3
len: 12
CDR3aa: ASSQAGYGDTQY

v_gene: TRBV14
len: 11
CDR3aa: ASSSSLNYGYT

v_gene: TRBV3-1/TRBV3-2
len: 13
CDR3aa: ASSQPDKTKNIQY

v_gene: TRBV6-4
len: 12
CDR3aa: ASSGLAGNNEQF

v_gene: TRBV29-1
len: 11
CDR3aa: SVEELLNTEAF

v_gene: TRBV15
len: 12
CDR3aa: ATSRDQYTGELF

v_gene: TRBV4-3
len: 15
CDR3aa: ASSQDTEGRSYNEQF

v_gene: TRBV11-2
len: 14
CDR3aa: ASSLALFGRGNTIY

v_gene: TRBV5-4
len: 14
CDR3aa: ASSARTGGAPNGYT

v_gene: TRBV4-3
len: 11
CDR3aa: ASSQEGRVGYT

v_gene: TRBV7-9
len: 13
CDR3aa: ASSLEGGSNYGYT

v_gene: TRBV5-1
len: 12
CDR3aa: ASSFGQANTEAF

v_gene: TRBV5-1
len: 12
CDR3aa: ASSLSGSGNTIY

v_gene: TRBV7-9
len: 11
CDR3aa: ASSPGQGSGYT

v_gene: TRBV5-1
len: 13
CDR3aa: ASSLSGQGQYGYT

v_gene: TRBV7-2
len: 10
CDR3aa: ASSYGYTEAF

v_gene: TRBV6-5
len: 10
CDR3aa: ASSSRRGGYT

v_gene: TRBV7-8
len: 10
CDR3aa: ASSLTADTQY

v_gene: TRBV5-6
len: 11
CDR3aa: ASSLLSTDTQY

v_gene: TRBV7-9
len: 10
CDR3aa: ASSSQNFPQH

v_gene: TRBV4-1
len: 13
CDR3aa: ASSPPDRVNTEAF

v_gene: TRBV5-1
len: 12
CDR3aa: ASSFLGGDTEAF

v_gene: TRBV7-3
len: 11
CDR3aa: ASSLNGLETQY

v_gene: TRBV29-1
len: 12
CDR3aa: SVAPGGPNGELF

v_gene: TRBV5-1
len: 13
CDR3aa: ASSSRTPTGNTIY

v_gene: TRBV6-7
len: 13
CDR3aa: ASSYSVSGTDTQY

v_gene: TRBV9
len: 15
CDR3aa: ASSVAELIISYNEQF

v_gene: TRBV27
len: 12
CDR3aa: ASSFGQANEKLF

v_gene: TRBV10-3
len: 10
CDR3aa: AILSRTNGYT

v_gene: TRBV7-2
len: 15
CDR3aa: ASSLGVGANMNTEAF

v_gene: TRBV6-5
len: 11
CDR3aa: ASSLRDSYEQY

v_gene: TRBV9
len: 13
CDR3aa: ASSPLPRGGGELF

v_gene: TRBV29-1
len: 10
CDR3aa: SVEERGGGYT

v_gene: TRBV6-5
len: 11
CDR3aa: ASRRTAQETQY

v_gene: TRBV27
len: 12
CDR3aa: ASKRAGGRNEQF

v_gene: TRBV18
len: 14
CDR3aa: ASSPPRGAGVYGYT

v_gene: TRBV21-1
len: 14
CDR3aa: ASSKEGAGNTGELF

v_gene: TRBV5-3
len: 12
CDR3aa: ARSCIWEQETQY

v_gene: TRBV11-2
len: 12
CDR3aa: ASSFNSWNSPLH